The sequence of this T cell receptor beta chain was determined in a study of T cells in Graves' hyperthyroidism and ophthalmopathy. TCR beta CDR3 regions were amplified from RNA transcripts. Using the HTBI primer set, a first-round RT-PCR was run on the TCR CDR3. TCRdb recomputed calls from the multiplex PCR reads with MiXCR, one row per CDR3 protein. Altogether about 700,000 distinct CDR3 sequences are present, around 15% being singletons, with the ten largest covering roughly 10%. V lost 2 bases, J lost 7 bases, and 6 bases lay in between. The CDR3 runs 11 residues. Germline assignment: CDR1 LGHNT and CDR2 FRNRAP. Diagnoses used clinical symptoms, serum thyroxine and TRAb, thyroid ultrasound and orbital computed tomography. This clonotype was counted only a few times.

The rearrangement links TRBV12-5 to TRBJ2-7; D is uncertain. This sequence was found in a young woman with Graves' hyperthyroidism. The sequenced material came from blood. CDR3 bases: TGTGCTAGTGGTTTGTTGTTTGAGCAGTACTTC. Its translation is CASGLLFEQYF.